This TCR beta chain was captured by sequencing in a study of blood T cells in healthy people across ages (dated by TCRdb to between 2014 and 2017). Study-wide context: In model experiments, roughly one uniquely barcoded TCR beta cDNA molecule per two T cells was captured by template switching. Age-related changes in TCR beta repertoire diversity were measured in the study by deep sequencing normalized with unique cDNA molecular identifiers. Donors were grouped into four age groups: young (average 16 years), middle-aged (approximately 41), aged (roughly 67) and long-lived (approximately 82). Donors of different ages were randomly distributed across sequencing lanes to avoid experimental bias. Two additional independent replicas of 1 million unique cDNA reads from the same blood draw were analyzed for two donors (one aged 18 to 30 and one aged 80 or older). Broader findings and caveats from the paper: There was a strong correlation between observed TCR beta diversity and the percentage of naive T cells measured by flow cytometry. The CMV infection status of donors was not known, potentially confounding age-related changes in expanded clonotypes. Total diversity estimates from one million sequenced T cells were considered lower bounds and underestimates. Compared with the aged group, the long-lived group had more naive CD4+ T cells, fewer expanded clones and increased TCR diversity, suggesting age selection. Since profiling was done on bulk unsorted PBMCs, naive and antigen-experienced compartments could not be conclusively compared. As age increased, observed TCR beta diversity per million T cells dropped in a roughly linear way, and a significant reduction was already evident by age about 40.

V is pruned by 4 bases and J by 7 bases, leaving 6 bases of the junction without a gene match. CDR1 is given as LNHNV and CDR2 as YYDKDF, both from the germline V gene (reference sequence). The CDR3 measures 14 amino acids from cysteine to phenylalanine. Only the CDR3 portion is preserved as DNA: 42 bases, with reading frame beginning at the first base. This clonotype was found many times. There is no known antigen for this receptor. A much larger clone differs from this one at a single base, so this may be a read error. The donors were under 40 Caucasian individuals from Russia, aged roughly 6 to 100 years, who were systemically healthy. About 10 milliliters of peripheral blood were drawn from each donor into EDTA-treated Vacutainer tubes. Ficoll-Paque density-gradient centrifugation was used to isolate PBMCs, with at least 7 million obtained per sample. Total RNA was extracted from PBMCs with Trizol reagent, with at least 5 micrograms obtained per sample. The percentages of naive CD45RAhigh/CD27high T cells were determined by flow cytometry on a PBMC aliquot from every donor.

To prepare the library, 5' RACE was applied. This sample was sequenced with an Illumina HiSeq 2500. A second PCR of about 7 to 12 cycles was run with a J-beta primer mix and a sample-barcoded 5' primer. A unique molecular identifier was introduced onto each TCR beta cDNA molecule by a template-switch 5' adaptor carrying 12 random nucleotides. At least 2.5 million CDR3-containing paired-end reads were obtained from each sample. The Mint cDNA synthesis kit, primed by a TRBC-specific oligonucleotide, was used to synthesize first-strand cDNA from all RNA. After uracil-DNA glycosylase treatment, a first 18-cycle PCR used universal primers M1SS and BC2_uni_R on all cDNA. As for the authors' bioinformatics: For normalization, 1 million high-quality reads were randomly selected from each sample, with every read carrying a distinct molecular identifier. Instead of being binned into consensus sequences, reads that shared molecular identifiers were thrown out. MiTCR, with a Q25 quality threshold and the strictest error-elimination algorithm, was used for CDR3 identification, clonotype clustering and error correction. A nonparametric unseen species model with Euler transformation was used to estimate a lower bound on total TCR beta diversity. TCRdb trimmed the raw reads at Q25, called clones with MiXCR and kept productive beta chains. CDR3 protein duplicates are merged, each entry listing the most common genes and DNA. TCRdb, rather than the study authors, made the V and J calls. This sample is represented by about 1.6 million distinct CDR3 sequences; 30% to 40% of them were singletons. The top ten constitute roughly 12% of the sample.

The receptor's source is a woman aged 25 to 39 in good health. The material sequenced was blood. The chain employs TRBV15 and TRBJ2-7, with 11 bases matching TRBD1. The CDR3 in this case is CATSTGDRGGEQYF. The DNA sequence is as follows: TGTGCCACCAGCACAGGGGACAGGGGGGGGGAGCAGTACTTC. The entire variable domain, with the stretches around the CDR3 drawn from the reference TRBV15 and TRBJ2-7 proteins, is DAMVIQNPRYQVTQFGKPVTLSCSQTLNHNVMYWYQQKSSQAPKLLFHYYDKDFNNEADTPDNFQSRRPNTSFCFLDIRSPGLGDTAMYLCATSTGDRGGEQYFGPGTRLTVT.